One sample yielded the 7 T cell receptor beta chains listed below, sequenced in a study of shared clonotypes between healthy human individuals. Only in-frame clones appear in the TCRdb table, and some are missing; sequencing was by immunoSEQ multiplex PCR. The sample carries over 400,000 clones, more than 65% recorded once. The specimen sequenced was PBMCs. These receptors all come from a woman aged 35 to 49 in good health. Some clones in this sample may be carry-over from other donors' samples.

As to this clone: Given a far larger clone just one base away, this is likely a sequencing read error. The V and J genes are TRBV15 and TRBJ1-2, with D unresolved. Trimming shortened V by 0 bases and J by 7 bases, and 15 bases separated the two germline ends. The CDR3 has 15 amino acids. Germline assignment: CDR1 LNHNV and CDR2 YYDKDF (reference sequence). In DNA, the CDR3 is TGTGCCACCAGCAGAGATCGTGCGTATGTTGTTGGCTACACCTTC. It is translated as CATSRDRAYVVGYTF.

This clone was observed at least ten times. CDR3 in DNA: TGTGCCAGCACAGTCTACGGGACAGCCCCCCACGAGCAGTACTTC. Protein sequence: CASTVYGTAPHEQYF. This rearrangement joins TRBV7-8 to TRBJ2-7; 7 positions agree with TRBD1. V lost 7 bases and J lost 5; bases outside the gene matches: 14. The CDR3 runs to 15 residues. Germline assignment: CDR1 SGHVS and CDR2 FQNEAQ.

The V call is TRBV29-1, the J call TRBJ1-2; the match to TRBD1 covers 7 bases. The CDR3 totals 12 residues. Losses at the gene ends were 4 bases for V and 12 bases for J; bases not matched to a gene: 11. Looked up from germline, CDR1 is SQVTM and CDR2 is ANQGSEA. CDR3 sequence: CSVAGTVFGNTF. The CDR3, as DNA: TGCAGCGTTGCAGGGACAGTGTTCGGCAACACCTTC.

This clone occurred once. The chain links TRBV6-1 to TRBJ2-7; 11 bases fit TRBD1. Germline CDR1 and CDR2: MNHNS and SASEGT. The CDR3 covers 14 residues. Trimming took 7 bases from V and 2 from J; bases not matched to a gene: 4. The CDR3 reads CASIQDRGPYEQYF. CDR3 DNA: TGTGCCAGCATCCAGGACAGGGGGCCCTACGAGCAGTACTTC.

Points on this clone: A much larger clone sits a single nucleotide away, making a read error possible. This sample includes further DNA sequences coding for the same CDR3. The rearrangement joins TRBV21-1 to TRBJ2-7; TRBD1, as called in the table, went unchecked against the DNA. TRBV21-1 has pseudogene status. The CDR3 extends over 14 amino acids. The CDR3 DNA sequence: TGTGCCAGCAGTAAGAGGGACAGGGAGGGAGAGCAGTACTTC. Amino acid sequence: CASSKRDREGEQYF.

J is TRBJ1-4 and V is TRBV7-9, with 9 bases identical to TRBD1. CDR1 is SEHNR, CDR2 FQNEAQ, per germline (reference sequence). Trimming removed 4 bases from V and 7 bases from J; junction bases left unmatched: 4. This CDR3 has 14 residues. The CDR3 sequence is CASSSTGGGEKLFF. CDR3 DNA sequence: TGTGCCAGCAGCTCCACAGGGGGCGGTGAAAAACTGTTTTTT.

The V and J genes are TRBV2 and TRBJ2-1; TRBD1 matches 9 bases. V shed 6 bases, J shed 7 bases, and the junction held 7 bases outside the gene matches. Germline V CDR1 and CDR2: SNHLY, FYNNEI. The CDR3 length is 14 residues. The CDR3 protein is CASSVDRGLNEQFF. Written as DNA, the CDR3 is TGTGCCAGCAGCGTTGACAGGGGGTTGAATGAGCAGTTCTTC.